A few counts support the clone carrying this TCR beta chain. The target antigen is unknown. Trimming took 3 bases from V and 2 from J, leaving 11 bases between them. The CDR3 contains 14 residues. MiXCR, run by TCRdb on the 5' RACE reads, gives a single entry per CDR3 protein. The sample lists 210,000 or so distinct CDR3 sequences, around 15% occurring once. The data derive from a study of identical twins. Points from the study as a whole: Models underpredicted monozygotic twin sharing of out-of-frame TCR alpha.

These data were also reused for a study on T cells expressing NK-cell markers.

The receptor was isolated from a woman in her late teens or twenties in good health. The sequenced sample consisted of CD8+ T cells sorted from blood. The genes are TRBV12-3 or TRBV12-4 and TRBJ2-7; D may be TRBD1 (7 bases). CDR3 nucleotides: TGTGCCAGCAGTTTGTCCAGGGGGGCCTACGAGCAGTACTTC. Translated: CASSLSRGAYEQYF.